This TCR beta chain was sequenced in a study of cytomegalovirus exposure and HLA in healthy donors. Overall study context: Out of 150 million to 200 million T cells, an earlier analysis found 117 million unique TCR beta sequences in total.

The primer mix had 60 Vbeta and 13 Jbeta primers. Method: immunoSEQ multiplex PCR; TCRdb's copy keeps in-frame clones and lacks some. Among 95,000 to 120,000 clones listed, about 80% were seen once. This clone was seen a handful of times. Its target is not known. Findings and limits, study-wide: Productive rates of about 90% or about 30% were seen for most TCR beta V segments in an earlier analysis.

Germline V CDR1 and CDR2: SGHTA, FQGTGA. This CDR3 comprises 14 residues. Trimming removed 4 bases from V and 3 bases from J, with 9 bases in between. This TCR was recovered from a woman in her 30s in good health and CMV-seropositive. V gene TRBV7-3 combines with J gene TRBJ2-2; weak D call: TRBD1 (5 bases). Material: PBMCs. CDR3 sequence (DNA): TGTGCCAGCAGCTCGACAGCTTACACCGGGGAGCTGTTTTTT. This encodes CASSSTAYTGELFF.